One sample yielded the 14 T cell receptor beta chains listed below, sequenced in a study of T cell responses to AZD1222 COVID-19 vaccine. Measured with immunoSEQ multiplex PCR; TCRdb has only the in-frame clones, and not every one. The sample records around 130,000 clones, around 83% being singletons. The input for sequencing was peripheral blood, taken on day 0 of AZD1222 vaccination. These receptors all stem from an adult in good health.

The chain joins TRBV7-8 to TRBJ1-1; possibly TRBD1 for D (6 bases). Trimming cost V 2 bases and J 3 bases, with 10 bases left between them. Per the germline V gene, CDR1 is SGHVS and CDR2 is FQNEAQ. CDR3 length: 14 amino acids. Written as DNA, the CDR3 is TGTGCCAGCAGCTTAATCGAGGGGGACACTGAAGCTTTCTTT. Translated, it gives CASSLIEGDTEAFF.

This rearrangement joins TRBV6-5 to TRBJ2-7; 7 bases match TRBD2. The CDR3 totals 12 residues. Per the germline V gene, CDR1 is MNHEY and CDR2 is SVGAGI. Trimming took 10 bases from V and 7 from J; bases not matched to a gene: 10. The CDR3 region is CAIRPGGTEQYF. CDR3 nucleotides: TGTGCCATACGCCCGGGGGGAACGGAGCAGTACTTC.

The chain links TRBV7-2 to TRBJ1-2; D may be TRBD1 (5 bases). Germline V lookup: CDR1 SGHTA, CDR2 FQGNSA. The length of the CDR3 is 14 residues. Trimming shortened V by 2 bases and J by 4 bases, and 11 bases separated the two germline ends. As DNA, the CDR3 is TGTGCCAGCAGCTTATCAAGGGGTGTCTATGGCTACACCTTC. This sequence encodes CASSLSRGVYGYTF.

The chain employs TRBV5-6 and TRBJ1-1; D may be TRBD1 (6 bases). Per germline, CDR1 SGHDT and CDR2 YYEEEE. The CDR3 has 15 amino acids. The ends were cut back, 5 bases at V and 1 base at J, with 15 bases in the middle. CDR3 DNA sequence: TGTGCCAGCAGAGAGAACCGACAGGCGAACACTGAAGCTTTCTTT. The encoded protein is CASRENRQANTEAFF.

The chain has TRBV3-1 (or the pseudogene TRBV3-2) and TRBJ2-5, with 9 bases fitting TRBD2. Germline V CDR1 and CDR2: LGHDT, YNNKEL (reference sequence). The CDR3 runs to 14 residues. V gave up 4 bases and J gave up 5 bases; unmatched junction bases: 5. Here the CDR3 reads CASSRSGSGETQYF. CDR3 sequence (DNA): TGTGCCAGCAGCCGTAGCGGGAGTGGTGAGACCCAGTACTTC.

DNA of the CDR3: TGTGCCAGCAGCTTGGGGACAGGGGCATTGGGCTACACCTTC. Its translation: CASSLGTGALGYTF. V and J are TRBV5-4 and TRBJ1-2; 9 nucleotides line up with TRBD1. This CDR3 region has 14 residues. V dropped 0 bases and J dropped 8; count of bases not matched to a gene: 5. Per germline, CDR1 SGHNT and CDR2 YYREEE (reference sequence).

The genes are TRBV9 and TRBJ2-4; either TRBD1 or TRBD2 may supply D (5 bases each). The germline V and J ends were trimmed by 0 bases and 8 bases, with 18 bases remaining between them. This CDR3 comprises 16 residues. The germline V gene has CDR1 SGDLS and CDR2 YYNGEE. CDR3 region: CASSVARDGDRDIQYF. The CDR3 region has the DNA TGTGCCAGCAGCGTAGCCCGGGACGGGGATAGGGACATTCAGTACTTC. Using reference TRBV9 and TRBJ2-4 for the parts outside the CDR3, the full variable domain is DSGVTQTPKHLITATGQRVTLRCSPRSGDLSVYWYQQSLDQGLQFLIQYYNGEERAKGNILERFSAQQFPDLHSELNLSSLELGDSALYFCASSVARDGDRDIQYFGAGTRLSVL.

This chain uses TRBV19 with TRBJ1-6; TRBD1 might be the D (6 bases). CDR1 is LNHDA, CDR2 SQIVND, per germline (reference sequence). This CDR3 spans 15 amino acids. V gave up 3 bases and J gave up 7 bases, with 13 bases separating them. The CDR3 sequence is CASSIQRGNNSPLHF. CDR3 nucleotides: TGTGCCAGTAGTATTCAGAGGGGGAACAATTCACCCCTCCACTTT. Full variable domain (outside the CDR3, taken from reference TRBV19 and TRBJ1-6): DGGITQSPKYLFRKEGQNVTLSCEQNLNHDAMYWYRQDPGQGLRLIYYSQIVNDFQKGDIAEGYSVSREKKESFPLTVTSAQKNPTAFYLCASSIQRGNNSPLHFGNGTRLTVT.

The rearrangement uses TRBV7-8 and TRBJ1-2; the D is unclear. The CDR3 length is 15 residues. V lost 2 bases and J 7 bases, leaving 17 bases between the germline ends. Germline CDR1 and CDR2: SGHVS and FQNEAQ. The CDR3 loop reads CASSLFGVTISGYTF. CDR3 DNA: TGTGCCAGCAGCTTATTTGGGGTCACTATCTCTGGCTACACCTTC.

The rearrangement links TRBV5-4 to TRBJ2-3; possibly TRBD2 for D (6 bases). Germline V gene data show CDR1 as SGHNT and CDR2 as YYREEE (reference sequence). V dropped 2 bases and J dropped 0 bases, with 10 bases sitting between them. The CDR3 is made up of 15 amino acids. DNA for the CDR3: TGTGCCAGCAGCTTTGGCGGGGCTAGCACAGATACGCAGTATTTT. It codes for CASSFGGASTDTQYF.

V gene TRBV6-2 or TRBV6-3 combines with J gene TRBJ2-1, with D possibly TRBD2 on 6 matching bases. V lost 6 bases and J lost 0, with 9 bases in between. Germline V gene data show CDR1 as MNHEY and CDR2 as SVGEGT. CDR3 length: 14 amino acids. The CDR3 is CASSGGNSYNEQFF. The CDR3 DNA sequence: TGTGCCAGCAGCGGCGGGAACTCCTACAATGAGCAGTTCTTC.

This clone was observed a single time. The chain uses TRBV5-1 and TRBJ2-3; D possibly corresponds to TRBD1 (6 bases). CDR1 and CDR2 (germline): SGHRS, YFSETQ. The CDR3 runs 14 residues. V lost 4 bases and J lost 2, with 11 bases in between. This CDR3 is CASSKGQNTDTQYF. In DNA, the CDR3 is TGCGCCAGCAGCAAAGGACAGAACACAGATACGCAGTATTTT.

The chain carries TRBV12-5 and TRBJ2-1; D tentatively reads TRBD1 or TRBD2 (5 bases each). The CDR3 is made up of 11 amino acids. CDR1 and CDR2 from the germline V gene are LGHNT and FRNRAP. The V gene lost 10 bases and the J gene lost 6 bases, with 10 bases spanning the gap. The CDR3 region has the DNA TGTGCTAACCTGGGGGTCAATGAGCAGTTCTTC. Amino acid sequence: CANLGVNEQFF.

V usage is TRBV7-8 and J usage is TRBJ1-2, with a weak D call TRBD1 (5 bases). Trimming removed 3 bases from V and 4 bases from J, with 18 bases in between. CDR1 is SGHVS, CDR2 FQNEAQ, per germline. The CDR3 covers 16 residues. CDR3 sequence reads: CASSFSETGGFYGYTF. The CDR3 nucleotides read TGTGCCAGCAGCTTTAGTGAGACGGGGGGATTCTATGGCTACACCTTC. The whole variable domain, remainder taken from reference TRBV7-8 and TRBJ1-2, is GAGVSQSPRYKVAKRGQDVALRCDPISGHVSLFWYQQALGQGPEFLTYFQNEAQLDKSGLPSDRFFAERPEGSVSTLKIQRTQQEDSAVYLCASSFSETGGFYGYTFGSGTRLTVV.